Presented here are 31 T cell receptor beta chains from one specimen sequenced in a study of T cell repertoires in cytomegalovirus infection. TCRdb ran MiXCR on the reads and lists one entry per CDR3 protein. The sample has around 330,000 distinct CDR3 sequences; roughly 17% are singletons. Material for sequencing was PBMCs. Receptor source: a human donor in good health (CMV status not recorded). Some clones in this sample may be carry-over from other donors' samples.

This clonotype was seen ten or more times. This rearrangement joins TRBV7-6 to TRBJ2-7, with 8 bases lining up with TRBD1. The CDR3 has 15 residues. CDR1 is SGHVS, CDR2 FNYEAQ, per germline. V lost 2 bases and J lost 4; bases outside the gene matches: 7. The CDR3: CASSLSTGAEYEQYF. For the CDR3, the DNA is TGTGCCAGCAGCTTATCGACAGGGGCAGAATACGAGCAGTACTTC.

This clonotype was observed many times. The gene calls are TRBV7-2 and TRBJ2-5; TRBD2 agrees at 7 bases. J was trimmed by 0 bases and V by 8 bases; bases with no gene match: 6. This CDR3 spans 14 amino acids. Looked up from germline, CDR1 is SGHTA and CDR2 is FQGNSA. DNA of the CDR3: TGTGCCAGCGGCCGGGAGGCGGACCAAGAGACCCAGTACTTC. Protein product: CASGREADQETQYF. Based on the CDR3 plus reference TRBV7-2 and TRBJ2-5, the full variable domain is GAGVSQSPSNKVTEKGKDVELRCDPISGHTALYWYRQSLGQGLEFLIYFQGNSAPDKSGLPSDRFSAERTGGSVSTLTIQRTQQEDSAVYLCASGREADQETQYFGPGTRLLVL.

This clonotype was counted at least ten times. The chain joins TRBV12-3 or TRBV12-4 to TRBJ1-6, with D unclear. Trimming pared 3 bases from V and 3 bases from J, leaving 6 bases between. The CDR3 has 14 amino acids. The CDR3 here is CASSFLDYNSPLHF. The CDR3 region has the DNA TGTGCCAGCAGTTTCTTGGACTATAATTCACCCCTCCACTTT.

The V and J genes are TRBV6-2 or TRBV6-3 and TRBJ2-7; TRBD1 is a possible D gene (5 bases). Germline V CDR1 and CDR2: MNHEY, SVGEGT. Trimming pared 3 bases from V and 3 bases from J, leaving 12 bases between. This CDR3 contains 14 residues. The CDR3 is CASSYVGLNYEQYF. The CDR3 DNA sequence: TGTGCCAGCAGTTATGTGGGGCTTAACTACGAGCAGTACTTC.

This clonotype was seen a few times. V gene TRBV28 combines with J gene TRBJ2-7; D is unclear. Trimming removed 3 bases at V and 6 bases at J, with 9 bases between. This CDR3 is built from 12 residues. From germline, CDR1 is MDHEN and CDR2 SYDVKM. The CDR3 nucleotides are TGTGCCAGCAGTTTTGGGTTGGGCGAGCAGTACTTC. It yields the protein CASSFGLGEQYF.

This clonotype was detected ten times or more. The CDR3 nucleotides read TGTGCCAGCAGTTACTCTCTTAGTGGTGATCAGCCCCAGCATTTT. Translation gives CASSYSLSGDQPQHF. V gene TRBV6-5 combines with J gene TRBJ1-5; D unresolved. The CDR3 is 15 amino acids. CDR1 MNHEY and CDR2 SVGAGI come from the germline V gene. The V end was cut by 0 bases, the J end by 5 bases, with 11 bases between.

This clonotype was counted at least ten times. The chain carries TRBV7-2 and TRBJ2-1; D is unresolved. The CDR3 extends over 17 amino acids. CDR1 and CDR2 (germline): SGHTA, FQGNSA. V lost 1 base, J lost 5 bases, and 18 bases lay in between. The chain's CDR3 is CASSLGPARHFNNEQFF. CDR3 sequence (DNA): TGTGCCAGCAGCTTAGGGCCAGCCCGACACTTTAACAATGAGCAGTTCTTC.

V is TRBV4-3 and J is TRBJ1-5; D gene uncertain. CDR3 length equals 16 residues. In germline, CDR1 is LGHNA, CDR2 YSLEER. V was shortened by 0 bases and J by 0 bases, with 9 bases between the two germline ends. Here the CDR3 reads CASSQEWVSSNQPQHF. The CDR3 bases are TGCGCCAGCAGCCAAGAATGGGTTAGTAGCAATCAGCCCCAGCATTTT.

In its sample, this clonotype was seen many times. The V gene is TRBV24-1, the J gene TRBJ2-3, with 12 bases lining up with TRBD2. V trimming: 5 bases; J trimming: 0 bases; junction bases outside the gene matches: 5. This CDR3 is built from 17 residues. Germline V gene lookup returns CDR1 KGHDR and CDR2 SFDVKD. The CDR3 DNA reads TGTGCCACCAGTGGGGGAGGGACTAGCGGGAGCACAGATACGCAGTATTTT. It specifies CATSGGGTSGSTDTQYF.

CDR3 DNA sequence: TGCAGTGCTAGAGGCGGGGGGGGCTGGCTGGGTATGCACACTGAAGCTTTCTTT. Translated: CSARGGGGWLGMHTEAFF. This rearrangement joins TRBV20-1 to TRBJ1-1; the D gene is possibly TRBD1 (6 bases). The CDR3 extends over 18 amino acids. Trimming took 1 base from V and 3 from J, leaving 24 bases between them. Germline values: CDR1 DFQATT, CDR2 SNEGSKA (reference sequence).

This clonotype was seen only a few times. The rearrangement uses TRBV10-3 and TRBJ2-7; D might be TRBD1 (6 bases). V was clipped by 5 bases and J by 6 bases, with 14 bases between them. The CDR3 extends over 13 amino acids. Looked up from germline, CDR1 is ENHRY and CDR2 is SYGVKD. Here the CDR3 DNA reads TGTGCCATCAGTCAACCAGGGGTACTCGAGCAGTACTTC. This translates into CAISQPGVLEQYF.

This clonotype was observed a few times. The chain has TRBV20-1 and TRBJ2-5, with 14 bases that match TRBD2. Germline CDR1 DFQATT, CDR2 SNEGSKA (reference sequence). After removal of 5 bases from V and 1 base from J, the junction contained 3 bases not matched to a gene. The CDR3 is made up of 15 amino acids. CDR3 sequence (DNA): TGCAGTGCTCCGACTAGCGGGGGGGCCCAAGAGACCCAGTACTTC. Protein sequence: CSAPTSGGAQETQYF.

In its sample, this clonotype was seen many times. J is TRBJ2-3 and V is TRBV11-2; 7 nucleotides match TRBD1. Unmatched junction bases numbered 7, after V lost 5 bases and J lost 2 bases. Looked up from germline, CDR1 is SGHAT and CDR2 is FQNNGV. CDR3 length equals 15 residues. Here the CDR3 reads CASSELGTDTDTQYF. CDR3 nucleotide sequence: TGTGCCAGCAGCGAACTCGGGACAGACACAGATACGCAGTATTTT.

This clonotype was detected a few times. The chain employs TRBV2 and TRBJ2-7; D not resolved. The CDR3 length is 12 residues. CDR1 and CDR2 (germline): SNHLY, FYNNEI. The V and J ends lost 5 bases and 3 bases respectively, with 8 bases between them. The CDR3 sequence is CASSLQNYEQYF. CDR3 nucleotides: TGTGCCAGCAGTTTGCAAAACTACGAGCAGTACTTC.

This clonotype appeared many times. The chain carries TRBV7-9 and TRBJ2-6; tentative D call: TRBD2 (7 bases). The V end lost 5 bases, the J end lost 0 bases, and 17 bases lay between the germline ends. Germline V gene lookup returns CDR1 SEHNR and CDR2 FQNEAQ (reference sequence). The length of the CDR3 is 18 residues. CDR3 in DNA: TGTGCCAGCAGCCGAAGGGGGGGCCTCCTCTCTGGGGCCAACGTCCTGACTTTC. It specifies CASSRRGGLLSGANVLTF.

The chain has TRBV23-1 and TRBJ2-2, with D possibly TRBD2 on 6 matching bases. TRBV23-1 is placed among ORFs of uncertain function. The germline V and J ends were trimmed by 6 bases and 1 base, with 15 bases remaining between them. The CDR3 is 16 residues long. CDR3 amino acids: CASSGGTGLNTGELFF. The CDR3 coding sequence is TGCGCCAGCAGCGGGGGTACAGGCCTGAACACCGGGGAGCTGTTTTTT.

The sample holds many counts of this clonotype. The J gene is TRBJ2-3, the V gene TRBV7-9; D not resolved. This CDR3 is 14 amino acids long. Germline assignment: CDR1 SEHNR and CDR2 FQNEAQ (reference sequence). Between the trimmed V and J ends, which lost 0 bases and 9 bases, there was a span of 13 bases. CDR3 bases: TGTGCCAGCAGCTTAGCGCGCTCTTCCGAAACGCAGTATTTT. Translated: CASSLARSSETQYF.

This clonotype occurred a few times. V usage is TRBV7-2 and J usage is TRBJ2-3; a possible D gene is TRBD2 (6 bases). The CDR3 runs to 14 residues. Between the trimmed V and J ends, which lost 4 bases and 0 bases, there was a span of 8 bases. Per germline, CDR1 SGHTA and CDR2 FQGNSA. The CDR3 DNA reads as TGTGCCAGCAGCTACGGGAGTAGCACAGATACGCAGTATTTT. It yields the protein CASSYGSSTDTQYF.

This clonotype was seen many times. The rearrangement links TRBV19 to TRBJ1-4; D remains ambiguous. Trimming took off 3 bases at V and 5 bases at J, with 7 bases between the two ends. The CDR3 is 13 residues long. Per germline, CDR1 LNHDA and CDR2 SQIVND (reference sequence). The CDR3 is CASSIFGNEKLFF. CDR3 sequence (DNA): TGTGCCAGTAGTATTTTTGGGAATGAAAAACTGTTTTTT.

In its sample, this clonotype was seen a few times. The V and J genes are TRBV10-3 and TRBJ2-6, with D possibly TRBD1 on 5 matching bases. The germline CDR1 and CDR2 sequences are ENHRY and SYGVKD. The V gene lost 0 bases and the J gene lost 4 bases, with 7 bases spanning the gap. The CDR3 is 15 residues long. For the CDR3, the DNA is TGTGCCATCAGTGAGTCTGGACAAGGGGCCAACGTCCTGACTTTC. Protein sequence: CAISESGQGANVLTF.

The sample holds a few counts of this clonotype. The chain couples TRBV20-1 to TRBJ1-5; D gene ambiguous. Trimming shortened V by 5 bases and J by 7 bases, and 12 bases separated the two germline ends. The CDR3 spans 12 residues. The V gene's germline CDR1 is DFQATT and CDR2 SNEGSKA (reference sequence). CDR3 bases: TGCAGTGCTGTCAGTGTATCACAGCCCCAGCATTTT. Its protein product is CSAVSVSQPQHF.

The chain employs TRBV12-3 or TRBV12-4 and TRBJ2-7, with 8 bases fitting TRBD2. J was trimmed by 6 bases and V by 6 bases; bases with no gene match: 16. This CDR3 has 16 residues. CDR3 protein: CASSQSSGTRRFEQYF. The CDR3 DNA reads as TGTGCCAGCAGCCAGTCCTCCGGGACTAGGAGGTTCGAGCAGTACTTC.

A single count supports this clonotype. The chain employs TRBV12-5 and TRBJ2-1, with a tentative D call TRBD1 (5 bases). CDR1 and CDR2 (germline): LGHNT, FRNRAP. The CDR3 has 17 amino acids. V was cut by 2 bases and J by 0 bases, with 14 bases left in between. This chain's CDR3 is CASGLPPGQGSYNEQFF. Written as DNA, the CDR3 is TGTGCTAGTGGTTTGCCCCCCGGGCAGGGCTCCTACAATGAGCAGTTCTTC.

This clonotype was found many times. This rearrangement joins TRBV7-2 to TRBJ2-5, with 10 positions matching TRBD2. Germline-derived CDR1 and CDR2 are SGHTA and FQGNSA. V lost 7 bases to trimming and J lost 4 bases; unmatched junction nucleotides: 9. CDR3 size: 15 residues. This chain's CDR3 is CASTIQAGGRETQYF. In DNA, the CDR3 is TGTGCCAGCACCATCCAAGCGGGGGGGCGAGAGACCCAGTACTTC.

The gene calls are TRBV20-1 and TRBJ2-1; no clear D gene. Trimming shortened V by 3 bases and J by 1 base, and 4 bases separated the two germline ends. The CDR3 runs 12 residues. Germline CDR1 DFQATT, CDR2 SNEGSKA (reference sequence). CDR3 sequence: CSASGSYNEQFF. The CDR3 coding sequence is TGCAGTGCTAGCGGGTCCTACAATGAGCAGTTCTTC.

Remarks on this clonotype: A junction boundary mismatches the germline segment, possibly from a read error. This chain uses TRBV20-1 with TRBJ1-5; no reliable D call. Per the germline V gene, CDR1 is DFQATT and CDR2 is SNEGSKA (reference sequence). This CDR3 is built from 13 residues. The CDR3 sequence: CSARGESTQPQHF. DNA of the CDR3: TGCAGTGCTAGAGGGGAGAGCACTCAGCCCCAGCATTTT.

This rearrangement joins TRBV28 to TRBJ2-1; 9 bases line up with TRBD1. CDR1 and CDR2 from the germline V gene are MDHEN and SYDVKM. The CDR3 totals 16 residues. V dropped 7 bases and J dropped 0; count of bases not matched to a gene: 7. The CDR3 DNA reads TGTGCCAGCACGGACAGGGGACGAAGCTCCTACAATGAGCAGTTCTTC. Encoded protein: CASTDRGRSSYNEQFF.

This sequence joins TRBV5-1 and TRBJ1-1, with 9 nucleotides matching TRBD1. The CDR3 loop spans 14 amino acids. Trimming cost V 6 bases and J 1 base; bases outside gene matches: 4. Germline V CDR1 and CDR2: SGHRS, YFSETQ. In DNA form, the CDR3 reads TGCGCCAGCAACGAACAGGGGGCGAACACTGAAGCTTTCTTT. This sequence encodes CASNEQGANTEAFF. The full variable domain, completed using reference TRBV5-1 and TRBJ1-1, is KAGVTQTPRYLIKTRGQQVTLSCSPISGHRSVSWYQQTPGQGLQFLFEYFSETQRNKGNFPGRFSGRQFSNSRSEMNVSTLELGDSALYLCASNEQGANTEAFFGQGTRLTVV.

There are a few counts of this clonotype. The rearrangement links TRBV2 to TRBJ1-2; D uncertain. Germline V CDR1 and CDR2: SNHLY, FYNNEI. The CDR3 covers 15 residues. V was pared by 0 bases and J by 8 bases, with 16 bases between. The CDR3 spells CASSEALWVTIGYTF. Here the CDR3 DNA reads TGTGCCAGCAGTGAAGCGCTTTGGGTTACTATCGGCTACACCTTC.

This clonotype was recorded at least ten times. The chain recombines TRBV7-2 with TRBJ2-7; 9 bases agree with TRBD2. The CDR3 extends over 14 amino acids. Germline CDR1 SGHTA, CDR2 FQGNSA. V trimming: 10 bases; J trimming: 0 bases; junction bases outside the gene matches: 7. DNA of the CDR3: TGTGCCACCTCCCTAGCGGGGAGCTCCTACGAGCAGTACTTC. Protein product: CATSLAGSSYEQYF.

This clonotype was seen a handful of times. The rearrangement uses TRBV7-3 and TRBJ1-2; 7 nucleotides align to TRBD1. Germline lookup yields CDR1 SGHTA and CDR2 FQGTGA. The CDR3 length is 15 residues. The trim removed 2 bases at V and 5 bases at J, leaving 8 bases unmatched. The CDR3 DNA is TGTGCCAGCAGCTTAGGGGACAGAGACGGGTATGGCTACACCTTC. It yields the protein CASSLGDRDGYGYTF.